This T cell receptor (beta chain) was sequenced in a study of blood T cell repertoires in COVID-19. Turning to the study itself: Sites across the United States, Italy and Spain contributed samples from acute and convalescent COVID-19. The analysed material was cDNA or gDNA that came from T cells, B-cell-depleted T cells, or PBMCs.

The table came from immunoSEQ multiplex PCR; TCRdb's copy has only in-frame clones and leaves some out. The sample lists some 180,000 clones, less than 85% occurring once. The CDR3 is 19 amino acids. Deletions cut 2 bases from V and 0 bases from J, with 20 bases between. The chain joins TRBV6-7 to TRBJ2-1; tentatively, D is TRBD2 (6 bases). TRBV6-7 is recorded as an ORF, its role being uncertain. The sequence was collected from a man between 45 and 60 years old who had recovered from COVID-19. The sample was peripheral blood. CDR3 nucleotides: TGTGCCAGCAGTTACGCGACGGGGGATACCTCAAACTCCTACAATGAGCAGTTCTTC. As protein: CASSYATGDTSNSYNEQFF.